Listed below are T cell receptor beta chains from one sample, sequenced in a study of shared clonotypes between healthy human individuals. Sequencing was performed with immunoSEQ multiplex PCR; in TCRdb, only in-frame clones are kept and a portion is missing. The sample has some 800,000 clones, nearly 95% seen once. The sample taken for sequencing was naive CD8+ T cells sorted from blood. The receptors come from a man aged 25 to 45 in good health. Each CDR3 is given with its conserved first and last residue. A D gene is named only where the DNA matches it firmly. For some rows the clone size is stated as once, few or many, or as a class when expanded; others skip it.

j_call: TRBJ2-1; clone_size: once; d_call: TRBD1; v_call: TRBV9; cdr3_nt: TGTGCCAGCAGCCCAGGACAGGGGGGCAATGAGCAGTTCTTC; cdr3_aa: CASSPGQGGNEQFF
j_call: TRBJ1-5; clone_size: .; d_call: TRBD1; v_call: TRBV27; cdr3_nt: TGTGCCAGCAGTACTCTGACAGGGCACAATCAGCCCCAGCATTTT; cdr3_aa: CASSTLTGHNQPQHF
j_call: TRBJ2-7; clone_size: .; d_call: .; v_call: TRBV5-1; cdr3_nt: TGCGCCAGCAGCCTCGACGGTGCCTACGAGCAGTACTTC; cdr3_aa: CASSLDGAYEQYF
j_call: TRBJ2-7; clone_size: .; d_call: .; v_call: TRBV15; cdr3_nt: TGTGCCACCAGCGCCGGGACCGCGTACGAGCAGTACTTC; cdr3_aa: CATSAGTAYEQYF
j_call: TRBJ1-4; clone_size: .; d_call: TRBD1; v_call: TRBV19; cdr3_nt: TGTGCCAGTAGCAACACCGGGACAGTGAAAAATGAAAAACTGTTTTTT; cdr3_aa: CASSNTGTVKNEKLFF
j_call: TRBJ2-7; clone_size: .; d_call: TRBD2; v_call: TRBV6-5; cdr3_nt: TGTGCCAGCAGCATAGGGACTAGCTCCTACGAGCAGTACTTC; cdr3_aa: CASSIGTSSYEQYF
j_call: TRBJ2-7; clone_size: once; d_call: .; v_call: TRBV5-6; cdr3_nt: TGTGCCAGCAGTATCGAGGGCTACGAGCAGTACTTC; cdr3_aa: CASSIEGYEQYF
j_call: TRBJ1-3; clone_size: .; d_call: .; v_call: TRBV7-8; cdr3_nt: TGTGCCAGCAGCTTAACGACAGAATACTCTGGAAACACCATATATTTT; cdr3_aa: CASSLTTEYSGNTIYF
j_call: TRBJ2-1; clone_size: .; d_call: TRBD1; v_call: TRBV11-3; cdr3_nt: TGTGCCAGCAGCTCTTATCGGACAGGGGGGAATGAGCAGTTCTTC; cdr3_aa: CASSSYRTGGNEQFF
j_call: TRBJ2-3; clone_size: .; d_call: .; v_call: TRBV7-9; cdr3_nt: TGTGCCAGCAGCTCCTCCTCAGGGTCTGAAAAAGATACGCAGTATTTT; cdr3_aa: CASSSSSGSEKDTQYF
j_call: TRBJ1-5; clone_size: few; d_call: TRBD1; v_call: TRBV28; cdr3_nt: TGTGCCGGACGTGGGGACAGGGGGCCCGGGCAGCCCCAGCATTTT; cdr3_aa: CAGRGDRGPGQPQHF
j_call: TRBJ2-2; clone_size: once; d_call: .; v_call: TRBV27; cdr3_nt: TGTGCCAGCAGTATAGTTAGGGCGGCCGGGGAGCTGTTTTTT; cdr3_aa: CASSIVRAAGELFF
j_call: TRBJ2-1; clone_size: .; d_call: .; v_call: TRBV7-9; cdr3_nt: TGTGCCAGCAGACGGTACAATGAGCAGTTCTTC; cdr3_aa: CASRRYNEQFF
j_call: TRBJ2-7; clone_size: .; d_call: .; v_call: TRBV6-6; cdr3_nt: TGTGCCAGCAGTCCATTGACCTACGAGCAGTACTTC; cdr3_aa: CASSPLTYEQYF
j_call: TRBJ1-1; clone_size: .; d_call: .; v_call: TRBV5-4; cdr3_nt: TGTGCCAGCAGCTTGGTGCCGAACACTGAAGCTTTCTTT; cdr3_aa: CASSLVPNTEAFF
j_call: TRBJ1-1; clone_size: .; d_call: .; v_call: TRBV2; cdr3_nt: TGTGCCAGCAGGCCACAAGGCTCAGGTCCTATTTCTGAAGCTTTCTTT; cdr3_aa: CASRPQGSGPISEAFF
j_call: TRBJ2-1; clone_size: .; d_call: TRBD1; v_call: TRBV30; cdr3_nt: TGTGCCTGGAGTGAGGGGACAGGGAACAATGAGCAGTTCTTC; cdr3_aa: CAWSEGTGNNEQFF
j_call: TRBJ2-3; clone_size: .; d_call: .; v_call: TRBV7-6; cdr3_nt: TGTGCCAGCAGCCCGTTGGGGGACCGTAGCACAGATACGCAGTATTTT; cdr3_aa: CASSPLGDRSTDTQYF
j_call: TRBJ1-2; clone_size: .; d_call: TRBD1; v_call: TRBV5-1; cdr3_nt: TGCGCCAGCAGCTTGGACGGGACAGGGACAGTTTTCTATGGCTACACCTTC; cdr3_aa: CASSLDGTGTVFYGYTF
j_call: TRBJ2-1; clone_size: .; d_call: .; v_call: TRBV4-1; cdr3_nt: TGCGCCAGCAGCCAGCCCGAAGAGGGGGACCTTTGGGATGAGCAGTTCTTC; cdr3_aa: CASSQPEEGDLWDEQFF
j_call: TRBJ1-1; clone_size: .; d_call: .; v_call: TRBV9; cdr3_nt: TGTGCCAGCAGCGCCATTGGAGGGGGGAACACTGAAGCTTTCTTT; cdr3_aa: CASSAIGGGNTEAFF
j_call: TRBJ2-7; clone_size: .; d_call: TRBD2; v_call: TRBV7-2; cdr3_nt: TGTGCCAGCAGCCGGACTAGCGGGATATTATACGAGCAGTACTTC; cdr3_aa: CASSRTSGILYEQYF
j_call: TRBJ2-7; clone_size: .; d_call: TRBD2; v_call: TRBV29-1; cdr3_nt: TGCAGCGTTAGCGGGAGTGAGACCTACGAGCAGTACTTC; cdr3_aa: CSVSGSETYEQYF
j_call: TRBJ1-4; clone_size: .; d_call: TRBD1; v_call: TRBV7-2; cdr3_nt: TGTGCCAGCAGTAATGACGGGACAGGCGTTGAAAAACTGTTTTTT; cdr3_aa: CASSNDGTGVEKLFF
j_call: TRBJ1-4; clone_size: .; d_call: .; v_call: TRBV9; cdr3_nt: TGTGCCAGCAGCCCAGAGACAGGAAATGAAAAACTGTTTTTT; cdr3_aa: CASSPETGNEKLFF
j_call: TRBJ1-2; clone_size: .; d_call: .; v_call: TRBV29-1; cdr3_nt: TGCAGCGTTTTTCGGGGGCCGGCGAATGGCTACACCTTC; cdr3_aa: CSVFRGPANGYTF
j_call: TRBJ1-4; clone_size: .; d_call: .; v_call: TRBV27; cdr3_nt: TGTGCCAGCAGTTTATTGGGCGAGAATGAAAAACTGTTTTTT; cdr3_aa: CASSLLGENEKLFF
j_call: TRBJ2-1; clone_size: once; d_call: TRBD2; v_call: TRBV11-2; cdr3_nt: TGTGCCAGCAGCTTAGATCGGGGCGGGAGCTCCTACAATGAGCAGTTCTTC; cdr3_aa: CASSLDRGGSSYNEQFF
j_call: TRBJ2-1; clone_size: .; d_call: .; v_call: TRBV5-4; cdr3_nt: TGTGCCAGCAGCTTGGGGTTAGTTGACTCCCCTGGGGTCAAGGATGAGCAGTTCTTC; cdr3_aa: CASSLGLVDSPGVKDEQFF
j_call: TRBJ2-3; clone_size: once; d_call: TRBD2; v_call: TRBV7-6; cdr3_nt: TGTGCCAGCAGCTCGGGACTAGCGGGAGGGGTCACGCAGTATTTT; cdr3_aa: CASSSGLAGGVTQYF
j_call: TRBJ2-4; clone_size: .; d_call: TRBD1; v_call: TRBV2; cdr3_nt: TGTGCCAGCAGTGAGCTGACAGGGGGGGACATTCAGTACTTC; cdr3_aa: CASSELTGGDIQYF
j_call: TRBJ1-5; clone_size: .; d_call: .; v_call: TRBV28; cdr3_nt: TGTGCCAGCAGTTCCTGGCAGGGTTTTCAGCCCCAGCATTTT; cdr3_aa: CASSSWQGFQPQHF
j_call: TRBJ2-7; clone_size: .; d_call: .; v_call: TRBV6-5; cdr3_nt: TGTGCCAGCAGTTACTCGAATCAATACGAGCAGTACTTC; cdr3_aa: CASSYSNQYEQYF
j_call: TRBJ2-1; clone_size: .; d_call: .; v_call: TRBV13; cdr3_nt: TGTGCCAGCAGCGTAGGCAATGAGCAGTTCTTC; cdr3_aa: CASSVGNEQFF
j_call: TRBJ1-1; clone_size: .; d_call: .; v_call: TRBV28; cdr3_nt: TGTGCCAGCAGTTTCGGCCTAGGGGGCACTGAAGCTTTCTTT; cdr3_aa: CASSFGLGGTEAFF
j_call: TRBJ2-3; clone_size: .; d_call: .; v_call: TRBV12-5; cdr3_nt: TGTGCTAGTGGTTTGGGAGGGGGAGATACGCAGTATTTT; cdr3_aa: CASGLGGGDTQYF
j_call: TRBJ2-1; clone_size: .; d_call: TRBD2; v_call: TRBV15; cdr3_nt: TGTGCCACCAGGCCTAGCGGTGGGTACAATGAGCAGTTCTTC; cdr3_aa: CATRPSGGYNEQFF
j_call: TRBJ1-1; clone_size: .; d_call: .; v_call: TRBV6-5; cdr3_nt: TGTGCCAGCAGTTACGGCGAGGAGAACATGAACACTGAAGCTTTCTTT; cdr3_aa: CASSYGEENMNTEAFF
j_call: TRBJ2-1; clone_size: .; d_call: .; v_call: TRBV7-8; cdr3_nt: TGTGCCAGCAGCTTTAGGGCAGGGAAAGAAGATGAGCAGTTCTTC; cdr3_aa: CASSFRAGKEDEQFF
j_call: TRBJ2-6; clone_size: once; d_call: .; v_call: TRBV9; cdr3_nt: TGTGCCAGCAGCCCGAGGGTTTCGGCTGGGGCCAACGTCCTGACTTTC; cdr3_aa: CASSPRVSAGANVLTF
j_call: TRBJ2-1; clone_size: once; d_call: .; v_call: TRBV19; cdr3_nt: TGTGCCAGTAGTATTAGAGGGGGTGAGATCGTTGAGCAGTTCTTC; cdr3_aa: CASSIRGGEIVEQFF
j_call: TRBJ2-3; clone_size: .; d_call: .; v_call: TRBV28; cdr3_nt: TGTGCCAGCAGTAGCACAGATACGCAGTATTTT; cdr3_aa: CASSSTDTQYF
j_call: TRBJ1-1; clone_size: .; d_call: .; v_call: TRBV6-6; cdr3_nt: TGTGCCAGCAGTTCCTTGTTCGGCCTGAACACTGAAGCTTTCTTT; cdr3_aa: CASSSLFGLNTEAFF
j_call: TRBJ2-1; clone_size: .; d_call: .; v_call: TRBV2; cdr3_nt: TGTGCCAGCAGTCAACTAGCTCCTGAGCAGTTCTTC; cdr3_aa: CASSQLAPEQFF
j_call: TRBJ1-1; clone_size: once; d_call: .; v_call: TRBV6-5; cdr3_nt: TGTGCCAGCAGTTACTCGGCAGGGACCACTGAAGCTTTCTTT; cdr3_aa: CASSYSAGTTEAFF
j_call: TRBJ2-1; clone_size: .; d_call: .; v_call: TRBV14; cdr3_nt: TGTGCCAGCAGCCAACTCGCAGGGATCTACAATGAGCAGTTCTTC; cdr3_aa: CASSQLAGIYNEQFF
j_call: TRBJ1-1; clone_size: .; d_call: .; v_call: TRBV30; cdr3_nt: TGTGCCTGGAGATCAAATGGGGGAAACACTGAAGCTTTCTTT; cdr3_aa: CAWRSNGGNTEAFF
j_call: TRBJ2-1; clone_size: .; d_call: TRBD2; v_call: TRBV9; cdr3_nt: TGTGCCAGCAGCGTAAACTTAGCGGGACCCCACAATGAGCAGTTCTTC; cdr3_aa: CASSVNLAGPHNEQFF
j_call: TRBJ2-1; clone_size: .; d_call: .; v_call: TRBV6-6; cdr3_nt: TGTGCCAGCAGACCCCAAGGAGCGGACTTCTACAATGAGCAGTTCTTC; cdr3_aa: CASRPQGADFYNEQFF
j_call: TRBJ2-1; clone_size: .; d_call: TRBD2; v_call: TRBV9; cdr3_nt: TGTGCCAGCAGCGTAGAAGGGAGCGGGAATGCCAATGAGCAGTTCTTC; cdr3_aa: CASSVEGSGNANEQFF
j_call: TRBJ2-1; clone_size: .; d_call: .; v_call: TRBV4-1; cdr3_nt: TGCGCCAGCAGCTCTCGAGGGGGGGGCTCCTACAATGAGCAGTTCTTC; cdr3_aa: CASSSRGGGSYNEQFF
j_call: TRBJ2-7; clone_size: .; d_call: TRBD1; v_call: TRBV19; cdr3_nt: TGTGCCAGTAGTATAGGGACAGGATCCTACGAGCAGTACTTC; cdr3_aa: CASSIGTGSYEQYF
j_call: TRBJ2-3; clone_size: .; d_call: TRBD2; v_call: TRBV4-1; cdr3_nt: TGCGCCAGCAGGTCTACGGGACTAGCAGATACGCAGTATTTT; cdr3_aa: CASRSTGLADTQYF
j_call: TRBJ2-7; clone_size: .; d_call: .; v_call: TRBV11-2; cdr3_nt: TGTGCCAGCAGCTTAGAGCGGCCCCCCTCCTACGAGCAGTACTTC; cdr3_aa: CASSLERPPSYEQYF